What follows are 28 T cell receptor beta chains derived from one specimen sequenced in a study of blood T cell repertoires in COVID-19. TCRdb's copy holds only in-frame clones and misses some; the assay was immunoSEQ multiplex PCR. Of 90,000 to 120,000 clones in the sample, roughly 80% were seen once. Sequenced: peripheral blood. Receptors originate from a woman aged 80 or older with active or convalescent COVID-19.

V usage is TRBV9 and J usage is TRBJ1-1, with D possibly matching TRBD1 (6 bases). V was cut by 4 bases and J by 5 bases, with 9 bases left in between. The CDR3 is 12 amino acids. In germline, CDR1 is SGDLS, CDR2 YYNGEE. CDR3 coding DNA: TGTGCCAGCAGCAAGCAGGGGACTGAAGCTTTCTTT. It translates to CASSKQGTEAFF.

The chain carries TRBV28 and TRBJ1-5; 7 bases map to TRBD1. The CDR3 has 15 residues. V trimming: 4 bases; J trimming: 5 bases; junction bases outside the gene matches: 8. Germline CDR1 reads MDHEN; CDR2 reads SYDVKM. CDR3 protein: CASSSQGFDDQPQHF. The CDR3 DNA is TGTGCCAGCAGTTCACAGGGGTTTGACGATCAGCCCCAGCATTTT.

The chain is built from TRBV28 and TRBJ1-5; 7 bases fit TRBD1. Germline lookup yields CDR1 MDHEN and CDR2 SYDVKM. V was clipped by 2 bases and J by 6 bases; unmatched bases: 10. The CDR3 extends over 16 amino acids. Written as DNA, the CDR3 is TGTGCCAGCAGTTTAACAATAGGGTCAGGGGGTCAGCCCCAGCATTTT. This sequence encodes CASSLTIGSGGQPQHF.

The V and J genes are TRBV15 and TRBJ2-7; 11 nucleotides agree with TRBD1. CDR1 and CDR2 (germline): LNHNV, YYDKDF (reference sequence). The CDR3 spans 17 residues. Trimming removed 4 bases from V and 1 base from J; junction bases left unmatched: 9. The CDR3 region is CATSTTRGQGASYEQYF. The CDR3 bases are TGTGCCACCAGCACCACCAGAGGACAGGGGGCATCCTACGAGCAGTACTTC. The full variable domain, rest sourced from reference TRBV15 and TRBJ2-7, is DAMVIQNPRYQVTQFGKPVTLSCSQTLNHNVMYWYQQKSSQAPKLLFHYYDKDFNNEADTPDNFQSRRPNTSFCFLDIRSPGLGDTAMYLCATSTTRGQGASYEQYFGPGTRLTVT.

The chain carries TRBV19 and TRBJ2-5; the match to TRBD2 covers 11 bases. Germline CDR1 is LNHDA and CDR2 is SQIVND (reference sequence). The CDR3 contains 17 residues. After removal of 0 bases from V and 4 bases from J, the junction contained 7 bases not matched to a gene. The CDR3 nucleotides are TGTGCCAGTAGTATAGAACGACTAGCGGGAAACCGAGAGACCCAGTACTTC. Translating gives CASSIERLAGNRETQYF.

The chain has TRBV6-6 and TRBJ2-2, with TRBD1 matching over 9 bases. This CDR3 spans 16 amino acids. CDR1 and CDR2 (germline): MNHNY, SVGAGI (reference sequence). Unmatched junction bases numbered 12, after V lost 6 bases and J lost 7 bases. The CDR3 is CASRAGYRGPSGELFF. In DNA form, the CDR3 reads TGTGCCAGCAGAGCAGGATACAGGGGGCCTAGCGGGGAGCTGTTTTTT.

The genes are TRBV6-4 and TRBJ1-6, with 8 bases fitting TRBD1. V lost 2 bases and J lost 10; bases outside the gene matches: 1. This CDR3 has 13 amino acids. Germline V gene data show CDR1 as MRHNA and CDR2 as SNTAGT. CDR3 in amino acids: CASSDNRGSPLHF. The CDR3 coding sequence is TGTGCCAGCAGTGACAACAGGGGGTCACCCCTCCACTTT.

This clone appeared a single time. V gene TRBV5-8 combines with J gene TRBJ2-3; 8 bases line up with TRBD2. The junction had 14 bases not matched to a gene; V was cut back by 3 bases and J by 5 bases. The CDR3 sequence is 17 residues long. Germline CDR1 and CDR2: SGHTS and YDEGEE. The CDR3 nucleotides read TGTGCCAGCAGCTCTCCGGAGCGGGGGAAATTTGTAGATACGCAGTATTTT. Its protein is CASSSPERGKFVDTQYF.

This clone has ten or more counts. The chain combines TRBV6-2 or TRBV6-3 with TRBJ2-2; the D is unclear. V was pared by 3 bases and J by 3 bases, with 8 bases between. In germline, CDR1 is MNHEY, CDR2 SVGEGT. The CDR3 is made up of 14 amino acids. In DNA, the CDR3 is TGTGCCAGCAGTTATGACTCACACACCGGGGAGCTGTTTTTT. Protein sequence: CASSYDSHTGELFF.

V gene TRBV7-9 combines with J gene TRBJ1-1, with D possibly matching TRBD1 (5 bases). Germline V gives CDR1 SEHNR, CDR2 FQNEAQ (reference sequence). Trimming cost V 7 bases and J 1 base, with 7 bases left between them. The CDR3 has 12 residues. The CDR3 DNA reads TGTGCCAGCAAACAGGAGAACACTGAAGCTTTCTTT. Amino acids: CASKQENTEAFF.

The J gene is TRBJ1-4, the V gene TRBV29-1, with D hard to call. Germline V CDR1 and CDR2: SQVTM, ANQGSEA. V was shortened by 3 bases and J by 8 bases, with 10 bases between the two germline ends. The CDR3 covers 12 residues. The CDR3 bases are TGCAGCGTTGACAGTTGGCGGGAAAAACTGTTTTTT. This gives the protein CSVDSWREKLFF.

CDR3 protein: CASSQDSGGLRGTQYF. The CDR3 DNA sequence: TGTGCCAGCAGCCAAGATAGCGGGGGGCTACGGGGGACCCAGTACTTC. The chain uses TRBV4-2 and TRBJ2-5, with TRBD2 identical over 10 bases. Germline values: CDR1 LGHNA, CDR2 YNFKEQ. V shed 0 bases, J shed 7 bases, and the junction held 8 bases outside the gene matches. CDR3 length: 16 amino acids.

The chain carries TRBV28 and TRBJ2-1; D remains ambiguous. The CDR3 sequence is 12 residues long. Germline assignment: CDR1 MDHEN and CDR2 SYDVKM. V was clipped by 5 bases and J by 7 bases, with 9 bases between them. The CDR3 DNA is TGTGCCAGCAGTCCAAGCCGGAATGAGCAGTTCTTC. It is translated as CASSPSRNEQFF.

This chain uses TRBV6-6 with TRBJ2-1; 15 bases align to TRBD2. Germline-derived CDR1 and CDR2 are MNHNY and SVGAGI (reference sequence). The trim removed 6 bases at V and 4 bases at J, leaving 4 bases unmatched. The CDR3 has 16 residues. CDR3 DNA sequence: TGTGCCAGCAGAGGTGGACTAGCGGGGGGGTACAATGAGCAGTTCTTC. This sequence encodes CASRGGLAGGYNEQFF.

This clone was recorded only once. The gene calls are TRBV20-1 and TRBJ1-2; perhaps TRBD1 as D (5 bases). Looked up from germline, CDR1 is DFQATT and CDR2 is SNEGSKA (reference sequence). The CDR3 is 13 residues long. Trimming shortened V by 3 bases and J by 1 base, and 9 bases separated the two germline ends. The CDR3 sequence: CSASDSINYGYTF. As DNA, the CDR3 is TGCAGTGCTAGTGACAGTATTAACTATGGCTACACCTTC.

The chain uses TRBV21-1 and TRBJ1-5; the table's D call TRBD1 went unverified against the DNA. TRBV21-1 is assigned pseudogene status. The CDR3 covers 13 residues. The CDR3 sequence: CASSTTGDQPQHF. In DNA, the CDR3 is TGTGCCAGCAGCACTACAGGGGATCAGCCCCAGCATTTT.

The chain has TRBV7-9 and TRBJ1-3; 11 bases map to TRBD1. Looked up from germline, CDR1 is SEHNR and CDR2 is FQNEAQ (reference sequence). This CDR3 has 17 amino acids. The V and J ends lost 5 bases and 0 bases, in that order; junction bases with no gene match: 6. This CDR3 is CASSTLGQGGSGNTIYF. CDR3 DNA: TGTGCCAGCAGCACATTGGGACAGGGGGGCTCTGGAAACACCATATATTTT.

The rearrangement links TRBV6-5 to TRBJ1-1; 8 bases align to TRBD1. The length of the CDR3 is 16 residues. Germline V lookup: CDR1 MNHEY, CDR2 SVGAGI. V lost 4 bases and J lost 5; bases outside the gene matches: 12. Here the CDR3 DNA reads TGTGCCAGCAGTTTCAATCCCCAGGGGGCAGGAACTGAAGCTTTCTTT. Residues: CASSFNPQGAGTEAFF.

The chain employs TRBV3-1 (or the pseudogene TRBV3-2) and TRBJ2-2, with TRBD1 as a possible D gene (6 bases). This CDR3 is built from 15 residues. Between the trimmed V and J ends, which lost 5 bases and 5 bases, there was a span of 15 bases. The germline V gene has CDR1 LGHDT and CDR2 YNNKEL (reference sequence). The DNA for the CDR3 is TGTGCCAGCAGCGTAGACAGGAGTTTTACCGGGGAGCTGTTTTTT. Protein product: CASSVDRSFTGELFF.

This clone was observed a few times. V is TRBV27 and J is TRBJ2-1, with 11 bases that match TRBD2. J was trimmed by 7 bases and V by 6 bases; bases with no gene match: 5. Germline-derived CDR1 and CDR2 are MNHEY and SMNVEV (reference sequence). The length of the CDR3 is 14 residues. The CDR3 coding sequence is TGTGCCAGCAGAACTAGCGGGGGCGGAAATGAGCAGTTCTTC. Protein: CASRTSGGGNEQFF.

A single count supports this clone. The rearrangement uses TRBV29-1 and TRBJ2-7, with D possibly TRBD2 on 6 matching bases. The CDR3 covers 13 residues. V dropped 4 bases and J dropped 0 bases, with 10 bases sitting between them. Germline CDR1 SQVTM, CDR2 ANQGSEA. The CDR3 nucleotides are TGCAGCGTTGTCGGGACTTACTCCTACGAGCAGTACTTC. Translation: CSVVGTYSYEQYF.

The CDR3 DNA reads TGCGCCAGCAGCCAAGACTTGTATTCGAGGGACAGGCGGCGGAGGGCTGAAGCTTTCTTT. This gives the protein CASSQDLYSRDRRRRAEAFF. This chain links TRBV4-1 with TRBJ1-1, with 8 bases fitting TRBD1. Germline V gives CDR1 MGHRA, CDR2 YSYEKL. The CDR3 is made up of 20 amino acids. V was pared by 0 bases and J by 6 bases, with 21 bases of the junction left unmatched.

This sequence joins TRBV2 and TRBJ2-5, with 9 bases fitting TRBD1. From germline, CDR1 is SNHLY and CDR2 FYNNEI. CDR3 size: 15 residues. With V trimmed by 4 bases and J by 4 bases, 7 bases remained unmatched. The CDR3 DNA sequence: TGTGCCAGCAGTGTCGCGGGGACAGGGACAGAGACCCAGTACTTC. This translates into CASSVAGTGTETQYF.

The V and J genes are TRBV4-1 and TRBJ2-7; D is undetermined. This CDR3 has 14 residues. The germline gives CDR1 MGHRA, CDR2 YSYEKL. V shed 0 bases and J shed 0 bases, with 6 bases lying between them. The CDR3 is CASSQDPSSYEQYF. The CDR3, as DNA: TGCGCCAGCAGCCAAGATCCGAGCTCCTACGAGCAGTACTTC.

V and J are TRBV28 and TRBJ1-2, with 7 bases that match TRBD1. Germline loops: CDR1 MDHEN, CDR2 SYDVKM. The ends lost 3 bases at V and 1 base at J; junction bases unmatched: 5. This CDR3 has 15 residues. DNA for the CDR3: TGTGCCAGCAGTTTGGGACAGCAACATAACTATGGCTACACCTTC. It encodes CASSLGQQHNYGYTF.

This sequence joins TRBV7-3 and TRBJ1-2, with 8 bases that match TRBD1. The germline V gene encodes CDR1 SGHTA and CDR2 FQGTGA. V gave up 0 bases and J gave up 3 bases; unmatched junction bases: 6. This CDR3 is 16 amino acids long. The CDR3 region has the DNA TGTGCCAGCAGCTTAACGAGACAGGGGCCTTACTATGGCTACACCTTC. Protein: CASSLTRQGPYYGYTF. Supplemented by reference TRBV7-3 and TRBJ1-2, the full variable domain reads GAGVSQTPSNKVTEKGKYVELRCDPISGHTALYWYRQSLGQGPEFLIYFQGTGAADDSGLPNDRFFAVRPEGSVSTLKIQRTERGDSAVYLCASSLTRQGPYYGYTFGSGTRLTVV.

DNA for the CDR3: TGTGCCAGCAGACTCGGACAGGGCTACTATGGCTACACCTTC. Translation gives CASRLGQGYYGYTF. V and J are TRBV28 and TRBJ1-2; 8 nucleotides line up with TRBD1. The junction had 6 bases not matched to a gene; V was cut back by 6 bases and J by 3 bases. The germline gives CDR1 MDHEN, CDR2 SYDVKM. The CDR3 contains 14 residues.

The DNA for the CDR3 is TGTGCCAGCAGCTTAGGTAGGGGGGGCAGCAACACTGAAGCTTTCTTT. Protein sequence: CASSLGRGGSNTEAFF. V usage is TRBV7-2 and J usage is TRBJ1-1; TRBD1 is a possible D gene (6 bases). Germline-derived CDR1 and CDR2 are SGHTA and FQGNSA. V lost 1 base, J lost 2 bases, and 14 bases lay in between. The CDR3 contains 16 residues.